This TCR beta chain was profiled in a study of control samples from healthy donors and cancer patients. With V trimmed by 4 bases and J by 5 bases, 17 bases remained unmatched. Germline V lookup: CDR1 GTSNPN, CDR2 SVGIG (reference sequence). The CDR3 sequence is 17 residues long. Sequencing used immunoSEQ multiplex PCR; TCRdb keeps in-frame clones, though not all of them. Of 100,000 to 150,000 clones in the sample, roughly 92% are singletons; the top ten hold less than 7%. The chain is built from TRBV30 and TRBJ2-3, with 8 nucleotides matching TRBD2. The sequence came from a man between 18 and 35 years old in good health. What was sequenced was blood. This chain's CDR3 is CAWIPRGAGGGGDTQYF. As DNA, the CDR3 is TGTGCCTGGATCCCCCGGGGTGCGGGGGGCGGGGGAGATACGCAGTATTTT. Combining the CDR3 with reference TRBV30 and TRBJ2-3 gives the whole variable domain SQTIHQWPATLVQPVGSPLSLECTVEGTSNPNLYWYRQAAGRGLQLLFYSVGIGQISSEVPQNLSASRPQDRQFILSSKKLLLSDSGFYLCAWIPRGAGGGGDTQYFGPGTRLTVL.